This TCR beta chain is from a study of blood T cell repertoires in COVID-19 (dated by TCRdb to 2020 to 2022). In terms of the full investigation: The collaborator samples originated in the United States, Italy and Spain and spanned the acute and convalescent phases of COVID-19. The sample metadata nearly always contained a de-identified subject ID, COVID-19 status, age in years and sex. Where HLA class I and class II types were available, the types were taken from metadata supplied by the sample provider, not from assay-based typing. The prospective study material was composed of cDNA or gDNA derived from T cells, B-cell-depleted T cells, or PBMCs. The repertoires were made available in a free public database intended to serve as a resource for research on the immune response to SARS-CoV-2. The samples were drawn from the first 160 participants of the ongoing ImmuneRACE study and from 1,254 subjects provided by 6 global collaborators. Deeply sampled blood TCRbeta repertoires from subjects exposed to, actively infected with, or recovered from COVID-19 were included in the dataset. Overall study results and their limits: The amount of clinical and demographic metadata varied by source and participant and was provided uncurated.

The immunoSEQ Assay, a bias-controlled multiplex PCR, was used to amplify TCRbeta CDR3 regions from genomic DNA. The source study handled its data this way. The number of nucleated cells in each sample was estimated by amplification of reference gene primers within the assay. Sequence reads were collapsed and filtered to measure the absolute abundance of every unique TCRbeta CDR3 rearrangement. For each sample, productive Simpson clonality was calculated by taking the square root of Simpson's diversity index across productive rearrangements. The clones in this table, taken by TCRdb from immuneACCESS, are in-frame only. Not every clone is retained; where verified, under half of the shortfall comes from an unresolved V gene, and the cause of the rest is unknown. V, J and clone size are taken as reported in that table, and D and trimming were inferred from the DNA itself. The sample table contains tens of thousands of clones; only one count was recorded for 75% to 85% of them. 5.4% of the sample comes from the top ten.

Measured from the cysteine to the phenylalanine, the CDR3 is 10 residues long. The kept DNA is CDR3 alone, 30 bases in frame from the first base. V loses 7 bases of germline sequence and J loses 8 bases, and the interval between the two ends is 11 bases. CDR1 SQVTM and CDR2 ANQGSEA are derived from the germline V gene. Whole blood was collected in K2EDTA tubes by collaborating institutions according to the institutions' own protocols. Collaborator samples were shipped for TCRbeta analysis as frozen whole blood, isolated PBMCs, or DNA extracted from either sample type. This clone turned up a few times. The specificity of this receptor is unknown. Base qualities are not provided; no much larger clone lies one nucleotide away.

The V and J genes are TRBV29-1 and TRBJ1-1, with an unclear D gene assignment. The receptor was isolated from a woman over 75 with active or convalescent COVID-19. The sequenced material came from peripheral blood. The bases are TGCAGCGCCCGACAAGCCGAAGCTTTCTTT. Its protein reads: CSARQAEAFF.